This paragraph covers one T cell receptor beta chain sequence. The CDR3 contains 11 residues. Germline V gene data show CDR1 as DFQATT and CDR2 as SNEGSKA (reference sequence). V shed 4 bases and J 9 bases; nucleotides not matched to a gene: 3. These data come from a study of blood T cell repertoires in COVID-19. Study at large: COVID-19 samples, acute and convalescent, were from the United States, Italy and Spain. From T cells, B-cell-depleted T cells, or PBMCs came the material, which was cDNA or gDNA.

Per the study methods: The authors estimated nucleated cell counts from reference gene primer amplification. The assay was immunoSEQ multiplex PCR, and TCRdb's table has in-frame clones only and misses some. V and J calls and clone size are copied from that table; D and trimming were computed from the DNA. Of 250,000 to 300,000 clones detected, roughly 88% appear once; the ten largest clones hold 1.9%. The sequence came from a woman aged 45-60 years who had recovered from COVID-19. The chain links TRBV20-1 to TRBJ1-3, with 7 bases that match TRBD1. Specimen: PBMCs or T cells enriched from blood (not recorded which). The CDR3 DNA reads as TGCAGTGCTACCTACAGGGGCACCATATATTTT. Amino acids: CSATYRGTIYF.